The entry below gives a single T cell receptor beta chain sequence along with its context. The record originates from a study of T cell responses to AZD1222 COVID-19 vaccine. After removal of 5 bases from V and 7 bases from J, the junction contained 1 base not matched to a gene. The CDR3 totals 11 residues. The V gene's germline CDR1 is PRHDT and CDR2 FYEKMQ (reference sequence). The repertoire was sequenced with immunoSEQ multiplex PCR; TCRdb's copy has only in-frame clones and lacks some. Of approximately 70,000 clones listed, about nine tenths are singletons. This receptor was obtained from an adult in good health. The chain combines TRBV13 with TRBJ2-7; 8 bases fit TRBD2. The material sequenced was peripheral blood, taken on day 0 of AZD1222 vaccination. CDR3 residues: CASSREGEQYF. DNA of the CDR3: TGTGCCAGCAGCCGGGAGGGGGAGCAGTACTTC.